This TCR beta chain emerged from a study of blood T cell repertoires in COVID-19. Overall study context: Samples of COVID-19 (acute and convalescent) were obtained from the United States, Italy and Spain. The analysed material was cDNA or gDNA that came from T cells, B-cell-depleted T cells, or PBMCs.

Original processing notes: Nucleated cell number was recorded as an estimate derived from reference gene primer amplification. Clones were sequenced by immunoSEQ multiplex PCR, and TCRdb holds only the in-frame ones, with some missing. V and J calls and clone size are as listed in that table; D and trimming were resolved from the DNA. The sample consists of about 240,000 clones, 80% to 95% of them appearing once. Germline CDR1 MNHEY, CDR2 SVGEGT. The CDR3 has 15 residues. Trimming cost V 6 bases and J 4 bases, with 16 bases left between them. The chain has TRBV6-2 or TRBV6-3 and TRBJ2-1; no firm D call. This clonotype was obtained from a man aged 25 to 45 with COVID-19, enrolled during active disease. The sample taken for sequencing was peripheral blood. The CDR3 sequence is CASSPMSSLYNEQFF. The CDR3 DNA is TGTGCCAGCAGCCCAATGAGTAGCCTTTACAATGAGCAGTTCTTC.